The rows below give T cell receptor beta chains drawn from one sample of a study of blood T cell repertoires in COVID-19. Data came from immunoSEQ multiplex PCR; TCRdb stores just in-frame clones and leaves some out. Of around 320,000 clones in the sample, roughly nine tenths were seen once. What was sequenced was PBMCs or T cells enriched from blood (not recorded which). All receptors derive from a woman in her forties or fifties who had been exposed to COVID-19. Both conserved end residues are part of each CDR3. Fields, in order: V gene, J gene, clone size, D gene, CDR3 DNA, CDR3 protein. The D gene is left open where the match is weak. Clone size is not always given. Where it is, it says once, few, many or a class for expanded clones.

TRBV7-2	TRBJ1-2	-	-	TGTGCCAGCAGCTTAGGCGGGGGCGGCTACACCTTC	CASSLGGGGYTF
TRBV2	TRBJ2-3	-	-	TGTGCCAGCACTCAGATACTTCTGTCGGGTAGCACAGATACGCAGTATTTT	CASTQILLSGSTDTQYF
TRBV7-2	TRBJ1-1	-	-	TGTGCCAGCAGAAGCGACAGAGGAACTGAAGCTTTCTTT	CASRSDRGTEAFF
TRBV10-3	TRBJ2-7	once	-	TGTGCCATCAGTGAAGGAGGGGTACACGAGCAGTACTTC	CAISEGGVHEQYF
TRBV27	TRBJ2-7	-	-	TGTGCCAGCAGTTCCGCCAGGGTTAACGAGCAGTACTTC	CASSSARVNEQYF
TRBV5-6	TRBJ1-3	-	-	TGTGCCAGCAGCCAGGACAGAACTGGAAACACCATATATTTT	CASSQDRTGNTIYF
TRBV18	TRBJ1-2	-	TRBD1	TGTGCCAGCTCACCACCCCAGGGGGCTGACTATGGCTACACCTTC	CASSPPQGADYGYTF
TRBV27	TRBJ1-1	-	-	TGTGCCAGCAGAAACAGGAACACTGAAGCTTTCTTT	CASRNRNTEAFF
TRBV30	TRBJ1-2	-	TRBD1	TGTGCCTGGATGAAAGGGGGCAACTATGGCTACACCTTC	CAWMKGGNYGYTF
TRBV20-1	TRBJ2-1	-	-	TGCAGTGCTAGCCGGGACACCGCCTTCTTC	CSASRDTAFF
TRBV5-4	TRBJ1-1	-	-	TGTGCCAGCAGCTTTGTACAGGGTACGGGGAACACTGAAGCTTTCTTT	CASSFVQGTGNTEAFF
TRBV27	TRBJ2-1	-	TRBD2	TGTGCCAGCAGTCCCATAGCGGGGGGGCGGGGTGAGCAGTTCTTC	CASSPIAGGRGEQFF
TRBV4-2	TRBJ1-2	-	-	TGTGCCAGCAGCCAAGGCTCGGGGGTTAAGTATGGCTACACCTTC	CASSQGSGVKYGYTF
TRBV6-1	TRBJ1-2	-	-	TGTGCCAGCAGTGAAGGGTCTAGCTATGGCTACACCTTC	CASSEGSSYGYTF
TRBV5-6	TRBJ2-7	-	-	TGTGCCAGCAGCTCTTACAGTTTCGAGCAGTACTTC	CASSSYSFEQYF
TRBV5-4	TRBJ2-5	-	-	TGTGCCAGCAGCCCGGGACACTATCAAGAGACCCAGTACTTC	CASSPGHYQETQYF
TRBV29-1	TRBJ2-3	-	TRBD2	TGCAGCGTTGAAAATTGGGCGACTAGCGGGGAAGATACGCAGTATTTT	CSVENWATSGEDTQYF
TRBV7-2	TRBJ2-7	-	TRBD2	TGTGCCAGCAGCTTAGCAGAGGGACTAGCGGGCCCGCCCTACGAGCAGTACTTC	CASSLAEGLAGPPYEQYF
TRBV28	TRBJ1-6	-	-	TGTGCCAGCAGTCGTTATCGGGGTAATTCACCCCTCCACTTT	CASSRYRGNSPLHF
TRBV28	TRBJ1-2	-	TRBD1	TGTGCCAGCAGTTTTGCCGTCGGACAGGGAAACTATGGCTACACCTTC	CASSFAVGQGNYGYTF
TRBV7-9	TRBJ1-4	-	-	TGTGCCAGCAGCAACGGGGGTGCAACTAATGAAAAACTGTTTTTT	CASSNGGATNEKLFF
TRBV7-9	TRBJ2-1	-	TRBD2	TGTGCCAGCAGCACCTTAGCGGGGCACTCCTACAATGAGCAGTTCTTC	CASSTLAGHSYNEQFF
TRBV12-3/TRBV12-4	TRBJ1-2	-	-	TGTGCCAGCAGTCCATCGAGACAGAATGGCTACACCTTC	CASSPSRQNGYTF
TRBV3-1/TRBV3-2	TRBJ2-2	-	TRBD2	TGTGCCAGCAGCCAAACGGGGGGGCTAATAGTTTCCGGGGAGCTGTTTTTT	CASSQTGGLIVSGELFF
TRBV3-1/TRBV3-2	TRBJ1-1	-	-	TGTGCCAGCAGCCCACTGGGGCCGAACACTGAAGCTTTCTTT	CASSPLGPNTEAFF
TRBV2	TRBJ2-7	-	-	TGTGCCAGCATGCCCCGGGACATCTCCTACGAGCAGTACTTC	CASMPRDISYEQYF
TRBV19	TRBJ1-1	once	TRBD1	TGTGCCAGTAGTACGACAGGGATGAACACTGAAGCTTTCTTT	CASSTTGMNTEAFF
TRBV5-1	TRBJ2-7	-	-	TGCGCCAGCAGCTCCCAAGGTATAACTAACTACGAGCAGTACTTC	CASSSQGITNYEQYF
TRBV6-5	TRBJ2-2	-	TRBD2	TGTGCCAGCGCGGGGGTTACCGGGGAGCTGTTTTTT	CASAGVTGELFF
TRBV18	TRBJ1-3	-	-	TGTGCCAGCTCACCAGCCCTTGATCCAGGGCCTGGAAACACCATATATTTT	CASSPALDPGPGNTIYF
TRBV28	TRBJ1-2	-	-	TGTGCCAGCAGTTTATTCCAGCAGACAGAATATGGCTACACCTTC	CASSLFQQTEYGYTF
TRBV6-5	TRBJ1-1	once	TRBD1	TGTGCCAGCAGTTCCACCCCAGGGGGCACTGAAGCTTTCTTT	CASSSTPGGTEAFF
TRBV6-4	TRBJ2-7	-	-	TGTGCCCCCAAAAGGCCTCGACAGATCCCCTCCTACGAGCAGTACTTC	CAPKRPRQIPSYEQYF
TRBV2	TRBJ2-7	-	-	TGTGCCAGCAGTCCAACGGGACTCGACCCCTACGAGCAGTACTTC	CASSPTGLDPYEQYF
TRBV5-4	TRBJ1-2	-	TRBD1	TGTGCCAGCAGCCCCACGGACAGGGGGGTTGTAGCCTTC	CASSPTDRGVVAF
TRBV2	TRBJ2-3	-	TRBD2	TGTGCCAGCCGTGAACTAGCGGGGGGGCAAGATACGCAGTATTTT	CASRELAGGQDTQYF
TRBV18	TRBJ2-6	-	TRBD1	TGTGCCAGCTCACCACGGACAGGGCCGCCTTCTGGGGCCAACGTCCTGACTTTC	CASSPRTGPPSGANVLTF
TRBV18	TRBJ1-6	-	-	TGTGCCAGCTCATTCGGACAGACCTATAATTCACCCCTCCACTTT	CASSFGQTYNSPLHF
TRBV27	TRBJ2-5	-	TRBD1	TGTGCCAGCAGGAGGACAGGGGTGCAAGAGACCCAGTACTTC	CASRRTGVQETQYF
TRBV19	TRBJ1-5	-	-	TGTGCCAGTACCGGGATAGGGGGAGGCAATCAGCCCCAGCATTTT	CASTGIGGGNQPQHF
TRBV30	TRBJ1-3	-	-	TGTGCCTGGAGCCTCTCTGGAAACACCATATATTTT	CAWSLSGNTIYF
TRBV27	TRBJ1-2	-	-	TGTGCCAGCAGTTTAGAGCCAAACTATGGCTACACCTTC	CASSLEPNYGYTF
TRBV29-1	TRBJ2-1	once	-	TGCAGCGTTCGACGAGGACTGGTTTGGGGTGAGCAGTTCTTC	CSVRRGLVWGEQFF
TRBV27	TRBJ1-2	-	-	TGTGCCAGCAGGAAATCCGGGTACCCATATGGCTACACCTTC	CASRKSGYPYGYTF
TRBV11-2	TRBJ2-3	-	TRBD2	TGTGCCAGCAGCCCGGGGGGGTCTAGCGGGTTCACAGATACGCAGTATTTT	CASSPGGSSGFTDTQYF
TRBV28	TRBJ2-3	-	TRBD2	TGTGCCAGCAGTTTATCGGGGGGGCCGGGGACGCAGTATTTT	CASSLSGGPGTQYF
TRBV30	TRBJ1-6	-	-	TGTGCCTGGAGTGTAATCCACACCTCACCCCTCCACTTT	CAWSVIHTSPLHF
TRBV5-4	TRBJ2-7	-	TRBD1	TGTGCCAGCAGTTCGACAGGGCATTACTACGAGCAGTACTTC	CASSSTGHYYEQYF
TRBV7-9	TRBJ2-7	-	-	TGTGCCAGCAGCTTAGCGCGGGGACCAGGAGCCTACGAGCAGTACTTC	CASSLARGPGAYEQYF
TRBV7-8	TRBJ2-1	-	-	TGTGCCAGCAGCTTAGTTTCCCGCTCCTACAATGAGCAGTTCTTC	CASSLVSRSYNEQFF
TRBV5-1	TRBJ1-2	-	TRBD1	TGCGCCAGCAGCTTGGGACAGGGTGGAGAGTCCCCGGGCTATGGCTACACCTTC	CASSLGQGGESPGYGYTF
TRBV5-4	TRBJ2-7	-	TRBD2	TGTGCCAGCAGCCCCAGGGGCGGGCTAGCGGGGGGCCTTCGGGACGAGCAGTACTTC	CASSPRGGLAGGLRDEQYF
TRBV28	TRBJ1-3	-	TRBD1	TGTGCCAGCAGCCGCTGGACAGGGATGAAGGAAAACACCATATATTTT	CASSRWTGMKENTIYF
TRBV12-3/TRBV12-4	TRBJ2-5	once	-	TGTGCCAGCAGTTCGGGACTTCTAGAGACCCAGTACTTC	CASSSGLLETQYF
TRBV27	TRBJ1-1	-	-	TGTGCCAGCAGTTCGGGGGTGGCTTTCTTT	CASSSGVAFF
TRBV29-1	TRBJ1-1	-	-	TGCAGCGTCACGGGGTGGAAGAACACTGAAGCTTTCTTT	CSVTGWKNTEAFF
TRBV5-8	TRBJ2-2	-	-	TGTGCCAGCAGCCGCAACCAGCAGCCTAGCTGGCAGCTGTTTTTT	CASSRNQQPSWQLFF